This T cell receptor beta chain is from a study of blood T cell repertoires in COVID-19. Overall study: Specimens from acute and convalescent COVID-19 originated in the United States, Italy and Spain.

CDR1 is SGHNT, CDR2 YYREEE, per germline (reference sequence). Unmatched junction bases numbered 12, after V lost 4 bases and J lost 4 bases. This CDR3 is 16 amino acids long. Sequencing was performed with immunoSEQ multiplex PCR; in TCRdb, only in-frame clones are kept and a portion is missing. This sample has 56,000 or so clones, with about 85% found just once. The chain links TRBV5-4 to TRBJ2-5, with TRBD1 matching 8 bases. The source of this sequence is a human donor in a cohort sampled during active COVID-19. Sequencing was done on a sample of peripheral blood. CDR3 sequence: CASSRRDRNSRETQYF. CDR3 sequence (DNA): TGTGCCAGCAGCCGCCGGGACAGGAATTCTAGAGAGACCCAGTACTTC.